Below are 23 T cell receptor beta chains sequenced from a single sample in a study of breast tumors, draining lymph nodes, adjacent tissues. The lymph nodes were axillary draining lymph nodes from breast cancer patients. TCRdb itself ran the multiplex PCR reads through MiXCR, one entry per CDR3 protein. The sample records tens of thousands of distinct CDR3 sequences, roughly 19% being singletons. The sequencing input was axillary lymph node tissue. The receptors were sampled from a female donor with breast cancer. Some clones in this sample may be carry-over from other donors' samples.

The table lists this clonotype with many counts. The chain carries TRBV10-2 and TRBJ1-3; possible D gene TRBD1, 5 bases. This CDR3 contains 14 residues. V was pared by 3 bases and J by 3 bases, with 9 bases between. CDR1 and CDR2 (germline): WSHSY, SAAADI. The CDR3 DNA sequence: TGCGCCAGCAGTGAAGGGGCAGGTGGAAACACCATATATTTT. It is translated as CASSEGAGGNTIYF.

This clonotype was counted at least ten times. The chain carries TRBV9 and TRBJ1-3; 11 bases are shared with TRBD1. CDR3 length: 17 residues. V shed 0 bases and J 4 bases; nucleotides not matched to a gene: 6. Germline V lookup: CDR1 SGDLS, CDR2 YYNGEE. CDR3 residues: CASSVEVRTGGGNTIYF. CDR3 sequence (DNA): TGTGCCAGCAGCGTAGAGGTCCGGACAGGGGGCGGAAACACCATATATTTT.

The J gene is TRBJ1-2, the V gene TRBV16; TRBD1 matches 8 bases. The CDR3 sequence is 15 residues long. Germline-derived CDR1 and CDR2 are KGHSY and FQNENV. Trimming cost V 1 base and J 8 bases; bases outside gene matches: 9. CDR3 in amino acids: CASSQLGQGSGGYTF. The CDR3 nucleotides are TGTGCCAGCAGCCAATTAGGACAGGGCAGCGGCGGCTACACCTTC.

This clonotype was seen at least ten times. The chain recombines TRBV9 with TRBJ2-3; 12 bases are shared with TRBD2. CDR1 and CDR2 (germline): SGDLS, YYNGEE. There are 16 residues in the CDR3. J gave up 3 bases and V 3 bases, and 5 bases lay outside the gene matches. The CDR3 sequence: CASSGGLAGRTDTQYF. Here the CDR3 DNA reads TGTGCCAGCAGCGGAGGACTAGCGGGACGGACAGATACGCAGTATTTT.

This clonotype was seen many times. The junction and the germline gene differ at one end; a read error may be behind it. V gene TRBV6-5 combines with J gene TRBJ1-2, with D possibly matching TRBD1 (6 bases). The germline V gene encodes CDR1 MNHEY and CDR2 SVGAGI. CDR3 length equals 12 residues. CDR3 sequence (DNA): TGTGCCAGCAGTCCGGGGACATATGGCGACACCTTC. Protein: CASSPGTYGDTF.

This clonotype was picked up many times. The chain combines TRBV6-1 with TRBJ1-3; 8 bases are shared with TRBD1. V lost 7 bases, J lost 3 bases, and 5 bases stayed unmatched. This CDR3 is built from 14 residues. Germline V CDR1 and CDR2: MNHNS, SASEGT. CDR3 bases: TGTGCCAGCAAGCGACAGGGGTTTGGAAACACCATATATTTT. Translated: CASKRQGFGNTIYF.

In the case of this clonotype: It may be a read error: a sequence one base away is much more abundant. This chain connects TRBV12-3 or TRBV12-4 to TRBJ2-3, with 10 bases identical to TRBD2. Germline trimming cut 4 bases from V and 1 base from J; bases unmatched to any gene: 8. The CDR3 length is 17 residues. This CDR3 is CASSSNFGTSGTDTQYF. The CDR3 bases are TGTGCCAGCAGTTCCAATTTCGGGACTAGCGGCACAGATACGCAGTATTTT.

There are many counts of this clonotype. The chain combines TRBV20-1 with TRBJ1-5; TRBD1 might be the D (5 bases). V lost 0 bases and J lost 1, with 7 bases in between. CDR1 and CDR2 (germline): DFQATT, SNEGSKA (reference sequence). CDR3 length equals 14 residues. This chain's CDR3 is CSAREGTSNQPQHF. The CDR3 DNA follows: TGCAGTGCTAGAGAGGGGACCAGCAATCAGCCCCAGCATTTT.

Here the CDR3 reads CASSHVLRSGNTIYF. The CDR3 region has the DNA TGTGCCAGCAGCCACGTGCTTCGCTCTGGAAACACCATATATTTT. The V gene is TRBV3-1, the J gene TRBJ1-3; D remains ambiguous. This CDR3 has 15 amino acids. Trimming cost V 3 bases and J 0 bases, with 9 bases left between them. Germline V lookup: CDR1 LGHDT, CDR2 YNNKEL (reference sequence).

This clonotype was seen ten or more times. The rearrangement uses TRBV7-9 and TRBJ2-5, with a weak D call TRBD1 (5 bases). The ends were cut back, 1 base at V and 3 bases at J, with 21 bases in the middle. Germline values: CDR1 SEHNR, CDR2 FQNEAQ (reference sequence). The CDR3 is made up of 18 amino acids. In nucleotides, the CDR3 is TGTGCCAGCAGCTTAGTTGGTTTGGGGCAGCTTGGCAAAGAGACCCAGTACTTC. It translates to CASSLVGLGQLGKETQYF.

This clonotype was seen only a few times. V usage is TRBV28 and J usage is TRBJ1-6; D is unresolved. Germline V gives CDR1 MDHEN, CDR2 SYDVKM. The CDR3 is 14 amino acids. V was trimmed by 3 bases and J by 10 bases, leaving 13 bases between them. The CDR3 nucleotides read TGTGCCAGCAGTTTGAACAGAAAGTGGTCACCCCTCCACTTT. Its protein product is CASSLNRKWSPLHF.

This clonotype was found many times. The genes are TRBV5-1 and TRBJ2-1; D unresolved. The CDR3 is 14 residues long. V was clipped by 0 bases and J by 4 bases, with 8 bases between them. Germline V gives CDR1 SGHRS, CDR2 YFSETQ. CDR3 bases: TGCGCCAGCAGCTTGGCCGACTCATACAATGAGCAGTTCTTC. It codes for CASSLADSYNEQFF.

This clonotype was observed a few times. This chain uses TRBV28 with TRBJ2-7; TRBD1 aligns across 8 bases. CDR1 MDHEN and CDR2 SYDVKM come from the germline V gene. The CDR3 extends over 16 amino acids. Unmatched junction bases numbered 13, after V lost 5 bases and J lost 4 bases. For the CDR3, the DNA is TGTGCCAGCAGTCCGAGACAGGGGCCCACACCTTACGAGCAGTACTTC. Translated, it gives CASSPRQGPTPYEQYF.

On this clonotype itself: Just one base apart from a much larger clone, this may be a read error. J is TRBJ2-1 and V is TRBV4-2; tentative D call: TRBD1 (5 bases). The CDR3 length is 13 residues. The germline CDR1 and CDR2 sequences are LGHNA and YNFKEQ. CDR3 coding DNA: TGTGCCAGCAGCCAAGTTGCGGACAATGAGCAGTCCTTC. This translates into CASSQVADNEQSF.

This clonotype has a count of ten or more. CDR3 in DNA: TGTGCCAGTAGTATCCCCCTTATAGGGGGGAGCAATCAGCCCCAGCATTTT. It codes for CASSIPLIGGSNQPQHF. The chain joins TRBV19 to TRBJ1-5; maybe TRBD1 (6 bases). V was clipped by 3 bases and J by 1 base, with 16 bases between them. CDR1 is LNHDA and CDR2 is SQIVND in the germline V gene (reference sequence). The CDR3 spans 17 residues.

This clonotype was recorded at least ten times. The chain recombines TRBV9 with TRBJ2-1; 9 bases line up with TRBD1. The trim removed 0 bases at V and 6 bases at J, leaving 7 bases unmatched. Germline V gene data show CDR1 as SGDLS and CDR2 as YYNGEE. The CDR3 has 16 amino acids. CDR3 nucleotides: TGTGCCAGCAGCGTAGCTGGGACAGGGCGGGCCAATGAGCAGTTCTTC. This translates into CASSVAGTGRANEQFF. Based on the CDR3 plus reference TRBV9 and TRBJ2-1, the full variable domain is DSGVTQTPKHLITATGQRVTLRCSPRSGDLSVYWYQQSLDQGLQFLIQYYNGEERAKGNILERFSAQQFPDLHSELNLSSLELGDSALYFCASSVAGTGRANEQFFGPGTRLTVL.

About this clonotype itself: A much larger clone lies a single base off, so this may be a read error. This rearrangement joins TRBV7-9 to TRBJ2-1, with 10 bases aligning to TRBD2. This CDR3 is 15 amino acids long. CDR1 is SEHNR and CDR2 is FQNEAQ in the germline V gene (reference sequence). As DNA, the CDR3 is TGTGCCAGCAGCCCTAGCGGGAGCCCGAGCAATGAGCGGTTCTTC. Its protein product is CASSPSGSPSNERFF.

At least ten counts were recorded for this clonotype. The DNA for the CDR3 is TGTGCCAGTAGTATACGGTTTTCCACCTACAATGAGCAGTTCTTC. Its protein is CASSIRFSTYNEQFF. The chain recombines TRBV19 with TRBJ2-1; no firm D call. Germline V gene lookup returns CDR1 LNHDA and CDR2 SQIVND (reference sequence). The CDR3 runs 15 residues. Trimming removed 2 bases at V and 2 bases at J, with 10 bases between.

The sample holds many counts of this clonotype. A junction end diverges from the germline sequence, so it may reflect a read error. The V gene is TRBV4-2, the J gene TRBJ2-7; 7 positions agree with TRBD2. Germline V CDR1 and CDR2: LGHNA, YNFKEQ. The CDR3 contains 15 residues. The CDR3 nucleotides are TGTGCCAGCAGCCAGGTAGCGGGCTCGCACTACAAGCAGTACTTC. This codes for CASSQVAGSHYKQYF.

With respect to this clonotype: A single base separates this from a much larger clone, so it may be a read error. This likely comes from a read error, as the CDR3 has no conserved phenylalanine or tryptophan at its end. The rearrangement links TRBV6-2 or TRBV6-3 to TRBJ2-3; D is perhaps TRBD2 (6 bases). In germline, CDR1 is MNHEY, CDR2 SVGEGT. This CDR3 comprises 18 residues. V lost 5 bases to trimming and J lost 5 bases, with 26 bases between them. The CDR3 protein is CASSAIPGRYGRGDTQYL. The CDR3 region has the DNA TGTGCCAGCAGTGCCATCCCGGGGAGGTATGGACGAGGAGATACGCAGTATTTA.

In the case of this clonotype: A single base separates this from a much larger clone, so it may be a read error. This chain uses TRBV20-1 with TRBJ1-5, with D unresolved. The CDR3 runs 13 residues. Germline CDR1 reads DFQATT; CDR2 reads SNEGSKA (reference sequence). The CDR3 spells CSASVNRDQHQHF. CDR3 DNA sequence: TGCAGTGCTAGTGTAAACCGGGATCAGCACCAGCATTTT.

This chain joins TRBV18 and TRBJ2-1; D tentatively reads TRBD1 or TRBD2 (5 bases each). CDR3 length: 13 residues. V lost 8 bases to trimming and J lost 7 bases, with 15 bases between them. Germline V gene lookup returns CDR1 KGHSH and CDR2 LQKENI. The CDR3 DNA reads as TGTGCCAGCGCTTCCGGGACCTCTAATGAGCAGTTCTTC. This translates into CASASGTSNEQFF.

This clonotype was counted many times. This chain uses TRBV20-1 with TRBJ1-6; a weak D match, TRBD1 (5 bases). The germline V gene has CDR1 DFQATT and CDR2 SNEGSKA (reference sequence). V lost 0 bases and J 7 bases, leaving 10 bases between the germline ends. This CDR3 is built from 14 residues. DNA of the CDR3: TGCAGTGCTAGAGATATGGGGGTAAATTCACCCCTCCACTTT. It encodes CSARDMGVNSPLHF.